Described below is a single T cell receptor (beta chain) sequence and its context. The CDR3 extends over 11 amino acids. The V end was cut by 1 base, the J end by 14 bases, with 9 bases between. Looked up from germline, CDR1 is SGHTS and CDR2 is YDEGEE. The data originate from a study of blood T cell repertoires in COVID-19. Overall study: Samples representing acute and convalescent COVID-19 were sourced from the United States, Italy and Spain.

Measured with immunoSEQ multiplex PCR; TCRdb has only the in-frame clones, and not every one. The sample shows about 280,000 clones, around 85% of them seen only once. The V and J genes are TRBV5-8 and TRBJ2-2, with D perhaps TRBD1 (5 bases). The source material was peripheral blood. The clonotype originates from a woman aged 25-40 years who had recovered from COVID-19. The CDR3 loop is CASSLRGSLFF. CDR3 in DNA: TGTGCCAGCAGCTTGAGGGGATCCCTGTTTTTT.